This entry is about one TCR beta chain. Its antigen is still unknown. The data were obtained in a study of a mutant IDH1 vaccine in newly diagnosed glioma. Findings and caveats of the study: Vaccination induced immune responses in around 93% of patients.

Time point in this sample: week 47, end of study. Each vaccine dose was 300 ug of mutant IDH1 20-mer peptide, with topical imiquimod. Assay: immunoSEQ multiplex PCR; the TCRdb copy retains only in-frame clones and omits some. Of 50,000 to 65,000 clones in the sample, around 60% were seen once. The TCR originated in a man aged 40-49 years with glioma. Some clones in this sample may be carry-over from other donors' samples. The sequenced sample was peripheral blood mononuclear cells (PBMCs), obtained from a glioma patient whose treatment included an IDH1 peptide vaccine.

This CDR3 reads CAILEGLGYEQYF. The CDR3 region has the DNA TGTGCCATCCTTGAGGGACTGGGGTACGAGCAGTACTTC. V usage is TRBV6-1 and J usage is TRBJ2-7; D might be TRBD2 (6 bases). V was shortened by 10 bases and J by 4 bases, with 17 bases between the two germline ends. The CDR3 extends over 13 amino acids. Germline values: CDR1 MNHNS, CDR2 SASEGT.